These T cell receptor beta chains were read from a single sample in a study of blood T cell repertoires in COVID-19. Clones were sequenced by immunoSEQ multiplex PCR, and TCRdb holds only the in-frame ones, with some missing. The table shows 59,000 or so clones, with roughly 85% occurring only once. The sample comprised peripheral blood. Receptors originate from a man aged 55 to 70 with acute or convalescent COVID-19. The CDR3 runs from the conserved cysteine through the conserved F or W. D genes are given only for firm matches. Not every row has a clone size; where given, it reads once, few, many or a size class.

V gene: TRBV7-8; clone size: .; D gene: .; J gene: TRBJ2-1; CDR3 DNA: TGTGCCAGCGCCCCCGGGGATGAGCAGTTCTTC; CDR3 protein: CASAPGDEQFF
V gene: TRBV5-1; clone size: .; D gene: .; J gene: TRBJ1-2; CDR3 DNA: TGCGCCAGCAGGGAGAGTGGGGGCGGCTACACCTTC; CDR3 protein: CASRESGGGYTF
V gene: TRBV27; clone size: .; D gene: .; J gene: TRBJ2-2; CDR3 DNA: TGTGCCAGCTCCATCGGGATCACCGGGGAGCTGTTTTTT; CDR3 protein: CASSIGITGELFF
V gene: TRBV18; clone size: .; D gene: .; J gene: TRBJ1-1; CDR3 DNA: TGTGCCAGCTCACCGGCCCTGAACACTGAAGCTTTCTTT; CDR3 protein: CASSPALNTEAFF
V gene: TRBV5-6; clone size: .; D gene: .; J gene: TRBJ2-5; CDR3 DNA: TGTGCCAGCAGCTTTTTGCGAACCGGGGAGACCCAGTACTTC; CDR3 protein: CASSFLRTGETQYF
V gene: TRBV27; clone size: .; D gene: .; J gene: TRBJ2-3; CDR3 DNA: TGTGCCAGCAGTTTAAGGGGCGCAGATACGCAGTATTTT; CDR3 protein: CASSLRGADTQYF
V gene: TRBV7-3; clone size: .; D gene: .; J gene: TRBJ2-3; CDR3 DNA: TGTGCCAGCAGCTTAGGGGTAGGTTCCGATTGGAGGACAGATACGCAGTATTTT; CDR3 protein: CASSLGVGSDWRTDTQYF
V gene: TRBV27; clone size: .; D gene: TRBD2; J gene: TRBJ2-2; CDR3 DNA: TGTGCCAGCAGATCCTATCCGGGAGGGGGGACCGGGGAGCTGTTTTTT; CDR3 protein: CASRSYPGGGTGELFF
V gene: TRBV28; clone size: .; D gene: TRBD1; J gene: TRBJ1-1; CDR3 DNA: TGTGCCAGCAGTCCGGGGACAGCGGGCACTGAAGCTTTCTTT; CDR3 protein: CASSPGTAGTEAFF
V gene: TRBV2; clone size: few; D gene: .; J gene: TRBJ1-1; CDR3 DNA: TGTGCCAGCAGTGAAACAGGGAGAGAAGCTTTCTTT; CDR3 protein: CASSETGREAFF
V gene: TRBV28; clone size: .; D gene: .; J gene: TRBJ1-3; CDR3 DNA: TGTGCCAGTAGATCGCCAGGGGCTGGAAACACCATATATTTT; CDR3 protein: CASRSPGAGNTIYF
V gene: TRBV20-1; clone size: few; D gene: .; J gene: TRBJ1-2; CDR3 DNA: TGCAGTGCTTGGACAGAAAATGGCTACACCTTC; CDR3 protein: CSAWTENGYTF
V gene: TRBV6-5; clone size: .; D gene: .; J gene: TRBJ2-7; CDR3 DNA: TGTGCCAGCCCGCTGCGGGGGCACACCTACGAGCAGTACTTC; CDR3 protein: CASPLRGHTYEQYF
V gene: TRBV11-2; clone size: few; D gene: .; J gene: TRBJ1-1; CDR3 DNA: TGTGCCAGCAGCCTTCTACCTCCGGTCGACACTGAAGCTTTCTTT; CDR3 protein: CASSLLPPVDTEAFF
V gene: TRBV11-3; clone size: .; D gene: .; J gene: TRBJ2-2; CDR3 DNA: TGTGCCAGCAGCCCTGATAGCACCGGGGAGCTGTTTTTT; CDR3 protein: CASSPDSTGELFF
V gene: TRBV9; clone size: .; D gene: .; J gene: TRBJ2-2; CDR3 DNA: TGTGCCAGCAGCACCAGCAGGGAAACCGGGGAGCTGTTTTTT; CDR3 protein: CASSTSRETGELFF
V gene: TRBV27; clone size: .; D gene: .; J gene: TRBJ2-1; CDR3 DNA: TGTGCCAGCAGTTTAAACCCCGGCGGAGGGGAGCAGTTCTTC; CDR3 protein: CASSLNPGGGEQFF
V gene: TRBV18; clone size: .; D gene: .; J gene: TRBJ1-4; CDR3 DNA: TGTGCCAGCTCACCAGGGGGCGATAATGAAAAACTGTTTTTT; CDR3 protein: CASSPGGDNEKLFF
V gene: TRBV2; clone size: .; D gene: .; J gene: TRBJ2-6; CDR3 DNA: TGTGCCAGCAGCGTATTATCACGGGTTGGTGGGGCCAACGTCCTGACTTTC; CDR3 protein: CASSVLSRVGGANVLTF
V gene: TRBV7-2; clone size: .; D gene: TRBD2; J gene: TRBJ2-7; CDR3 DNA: TGTGCCAGCACCCCAACGGGACTAGCGGCCTACGAGCAGTACTTC; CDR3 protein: CASTPTGLAAYEQYF
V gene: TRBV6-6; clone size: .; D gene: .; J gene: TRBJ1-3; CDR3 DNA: TGTGCCAGCAGTTACTCGAAGAGTTACTCTGGAAACACCATATATTTT; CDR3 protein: CASSYSKSYSGNTIYF
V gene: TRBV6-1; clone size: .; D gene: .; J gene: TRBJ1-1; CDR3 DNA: TGTGCCAGCAGTGAGCTGAGCGGAATGAACACTGAAGCTTTCTTT; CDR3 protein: CASSELSGMNTEAFF
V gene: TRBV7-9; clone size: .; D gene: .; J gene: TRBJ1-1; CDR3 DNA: TGTGCCAGCAGCTTAGAGGGGGGGACTGAAGCTTTCTTT; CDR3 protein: CASSLEGGTEAFF
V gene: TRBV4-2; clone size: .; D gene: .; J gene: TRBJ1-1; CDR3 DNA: TGTGCCAGCAGCCAACCAGGGACAACGAACACTGAAGCTTTCTTT; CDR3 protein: CASSQPGTTNTEAFF